The 10 T cell receptor beta chains presented below share a single source sample, sequenced in a study of blood T cells in healthy people across ages. With a J-beta primer mix and a sample-barcoded 5' primer, a second PCR ran about 6 to 11 cycles. TCRdb itself ran the 5' RACE reads through MiXCR, one entry per CDR3 protein. This table holds roughly 1,000,000 distinct CDR3 sequences, 25% found once. These data are also associated with another study on T cells of mothers and their children.

Sequenced material: blood. These receptors were collected from a girl aged 2 to 9 in good health.

The sample holds a few counts of this clonotype. The chain recombines TRBV18 with TRBJ2-2, with 7 nucleotides matching TRBD1. The CDR3 sequence is 16 residues long. J lost 8 bases, V lost 3 bases, and 12 bases had no gene match. The germline V gene has CDR1 KGHSH and CDR2 LQKENI. The CDR3 protein is CASSPTGLEAPGELFF. DNA of the CDR3: TGTGCCAGCTCACCGACAGGGTTGGAGGCCCCGGGGGAGCTGTTTTTT.

The chain joins TRBV6-5 to TRBJ2-5; TRBD2 aligns across 8 bases. From germline, CDR1 is MNHEY and CDR2 SVGAGI. V trimming: 0 bases; J trimming: 4 bases; junction bases outside the gene matches: 10. CDR3 size: 17 residues. CDR3 nucleotide sequence: TGTGCCAGCAGTTACTCTCTGGACACTAGCGGTACAGAGACCCAGTACTTC. Translating gives CASSYSLDTSGTETQYF.

In its sample, this clonotype was seen a few times. J is TRBJ2-5 and V is TRBV11-3, with D unresolved. The DNA end is a closer match to TRBJ2-7, so the J assignment may be wrong. The CDR3 extends over 12 amino acids. Germline CDR1 and CDR2: SGHNT and YENEEA. CDR3 residues: CASSLAADEQYF. The CDR3 DNA sequence: TGTGCCAGCAGCTTAGCGGCGGACGAGCAGTACTTC.

This clonotype was seen more than once but under ten times. This rearrangement joins TRBV2 to TRBJ2-5, with D perhaps TRBD2 (6 bases). V lost 4 bases, J lost 1 base, and 7 bases lay in between. The CDR3 contains 13 residues. CDR1 SNHLY and CDR2 FYNNEI come from the germline V gene. This CDR3 is CASSGGVQETQYF. The DNA for the CDR3 is TGTGCCAGCAGTGGGGGGGTCCAAGAGACCCAGTACTTC.

This clonotype was seen more than once but under ten times. This chain uses TRBV11-2 with TRBJ2-1; D unresolved. The CDR3 contains 16 residues. Trimming removed 1 base from V and 2 bases from J, with 12 bases in between. Germline V gene data show CDR1 as SGHAT and CDR2 as FQNNGV. CDR3 sequence reads: CASSLAWGDAYNEQFF. CDR3 nucleotide sequence: TGTGCCAGCAGCTTAGCCTGGGGTGATGCCTACAATGAGCAGTTCTTC.

This clonotype was seen ten or more times. The V call is TRBV4-3, the J call TRBJ2-7; D is perhaps TRBD2 (5 bases). The CDR3 consists of 13 residues. Trimming removed 0 bases from V and 7 bases from J, with 10 bases in between. Germline CDR1 is LGHNA and CDR2 is YSLEER. The CDR3 DNA reads TGCGCCAGCAGCCAAGAGTCCCGGGGAGAGCAGTACTTC. Translated, it gives CASSQESRGEQYF.

V is TRBV29-1 and J is TRBJ2-3; tentative D call: TRBD1 (5 bases). Germline CDR1 SQVTM, CDR2 ANQGSEA. This CDR3 has 13 residues. Trimming shortened V by 5 bases and J by 4 bases, and 13 bases separated the two germline ends. The CDR3 reads CSVWQGTADTQYF. CDR3 nucleotides: TGCAGCGTTTGGCAGGGCACTGCAGATACGCAGTATTTT.

Points on this clonotype: This may come from a read error, since a much larger clone is one base off. The V call is TRBV24-1, the J call TRBJ2-2; no firm D call. This CDR3 has 11 residues. The germline V gene encodes CDR1 KGHDR and CDR2 SFDVKD. V shed 7 bases and J shed 6 bases, with 5 bases lying between them. The CDR3 loop reads CATRDAGELFF. The CDR3 DNA follows: TGTGCCACCAGGGATGCCGGGGAGCTGTTTTTT.

This clonotype was detected only a few times. The V gene is TRBV5-6, the J gene TRBJ2-1; TRBD2 matches at 10 bases. The closer fit of TRBJ2-4 to the DNA end suggests the J call may be wrong. CDR1 is SGHDT, CDR2 YYEEEE, per germline. The CDR3 sequence is 15 residues long. As DNA, the CDR3 is TGTGCCAGCAGCTCCCTACGGACTAGCGGTAACCCTCAGTACTTC. Translation: CASSSLRTSGNPQYF.

This chain uses TRBV11-2 with TRBJ2-5; TRBD2 aligns across 12 bases. The CDR3 consists of 18 residues. Germline V CDR1 and CDR2: SGHAT, FQNNGV. The trim removed 5 bases at V and 3 bases at J, leaving 13 bases unmatched. CDR3 sequence reads: CASSRQPTRLAGEETQYF. As DNA, the CDR3 is TGTGCCAGCAGCCGACAGCCAACCCGACTAGCGGGAGAAGAGACCCAGTACTTC.